This TCR beta chain emerged from a study of human thymus T cells. Germline lookup yields CDR1 SGHTA and CDR2 FQGNSA. The CDR3 runs 15 residues. Trimming cost V 1 base and J 4 bases; bases outside gene matches: 6. Thymic tissue was derived from resections collected during corrective heart surgery. Some clones are missing from TCRdb's copy, which holds only in-frame ones; the method was immunoSEQ multiplex PCR. The repertoire holds roughly 130,000 clones, around 94% seen once, with around 0.024% in the top ten. The TCR sequence derives from a boy younger than two with a congenital heart defect but otherwise immunologically healthy. This chain connects TRBV7-2 to TRBJ1-1; 7 bases fit TRBD1. Material: thymus tissue. The CDR3 loop is CASSLEGGHFTEAFF. The CDR3 DNA sequence: TGTGCCAGCAGCTTAGAAGGGGGCCACTTCACTGAAGCTTTCTTT.